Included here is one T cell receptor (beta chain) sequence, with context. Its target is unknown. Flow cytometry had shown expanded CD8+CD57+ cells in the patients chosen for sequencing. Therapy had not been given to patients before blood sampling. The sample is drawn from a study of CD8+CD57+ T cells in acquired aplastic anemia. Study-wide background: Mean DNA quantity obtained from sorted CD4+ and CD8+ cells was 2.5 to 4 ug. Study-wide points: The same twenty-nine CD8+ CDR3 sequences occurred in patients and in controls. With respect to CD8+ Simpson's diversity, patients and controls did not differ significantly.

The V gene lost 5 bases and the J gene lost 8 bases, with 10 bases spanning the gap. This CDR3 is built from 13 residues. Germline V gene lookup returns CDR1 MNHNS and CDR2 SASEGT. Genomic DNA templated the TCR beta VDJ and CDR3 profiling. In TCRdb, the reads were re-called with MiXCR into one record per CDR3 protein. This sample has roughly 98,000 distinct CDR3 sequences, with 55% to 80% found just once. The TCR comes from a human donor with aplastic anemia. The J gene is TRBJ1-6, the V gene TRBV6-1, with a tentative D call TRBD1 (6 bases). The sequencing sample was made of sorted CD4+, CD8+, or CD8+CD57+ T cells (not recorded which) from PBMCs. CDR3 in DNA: TGTGCCAGCAGTCAGTCAGGGGATTCACCCCTCCACTTT. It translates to CASSQSGDSPLHF.